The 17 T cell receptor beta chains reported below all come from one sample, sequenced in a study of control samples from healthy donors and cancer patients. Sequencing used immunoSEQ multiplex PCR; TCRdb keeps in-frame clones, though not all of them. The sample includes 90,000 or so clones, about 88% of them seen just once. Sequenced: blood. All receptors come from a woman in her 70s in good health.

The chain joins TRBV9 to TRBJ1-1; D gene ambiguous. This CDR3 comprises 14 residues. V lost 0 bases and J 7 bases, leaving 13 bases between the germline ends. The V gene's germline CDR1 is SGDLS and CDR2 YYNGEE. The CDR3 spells CASSVGTDIIEAFF. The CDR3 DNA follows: TGTGCCAGCAGCGTAGGGACCGATATCATTGAAGCTTTCTTT.

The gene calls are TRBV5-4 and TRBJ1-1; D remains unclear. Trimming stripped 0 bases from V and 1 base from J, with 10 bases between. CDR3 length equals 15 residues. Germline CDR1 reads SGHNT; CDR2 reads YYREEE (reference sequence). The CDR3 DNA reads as TGTGCCAGCAGCTTGGCAGGCGGCAAGAACACTGAAGCTTTCTTT. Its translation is CASSLAGGKNTEAFF.

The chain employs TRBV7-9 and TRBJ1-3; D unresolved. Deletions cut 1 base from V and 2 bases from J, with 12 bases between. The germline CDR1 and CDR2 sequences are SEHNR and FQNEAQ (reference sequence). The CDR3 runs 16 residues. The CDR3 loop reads CASSLEVSRAGNTIYF. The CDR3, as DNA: TGTGCCAGCAGCTTAGAGGTCTCAAGGGCTGGAAACACCATATATTTT.

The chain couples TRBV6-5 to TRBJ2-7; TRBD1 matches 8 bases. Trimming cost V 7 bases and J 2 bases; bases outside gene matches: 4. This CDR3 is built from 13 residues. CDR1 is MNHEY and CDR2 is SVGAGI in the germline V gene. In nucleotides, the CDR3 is TGTGCCAGCAAAAGGACAGGGACCTACGAGCAGTACTTC. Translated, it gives CASKRTGTYEQYF.

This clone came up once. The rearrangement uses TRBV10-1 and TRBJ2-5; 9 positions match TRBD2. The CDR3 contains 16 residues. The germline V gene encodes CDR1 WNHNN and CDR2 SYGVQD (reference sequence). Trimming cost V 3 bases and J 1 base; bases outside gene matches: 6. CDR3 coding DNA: TGCGCCAGCAGTGAAGGACTAGCGAGGGGCCAAGAGACCCAGTACTTC. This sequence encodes CASSEGLARGQETQYF.

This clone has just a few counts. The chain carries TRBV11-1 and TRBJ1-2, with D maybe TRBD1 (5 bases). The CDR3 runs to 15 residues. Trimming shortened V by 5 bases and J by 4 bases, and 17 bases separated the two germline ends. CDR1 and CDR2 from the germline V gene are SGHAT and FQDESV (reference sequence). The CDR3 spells CASSPGGTLIYGYTF. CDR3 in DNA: TGTGCCAGCAGCCCCGGGGGGACTCTCATCTATGGCTACACCTTC.

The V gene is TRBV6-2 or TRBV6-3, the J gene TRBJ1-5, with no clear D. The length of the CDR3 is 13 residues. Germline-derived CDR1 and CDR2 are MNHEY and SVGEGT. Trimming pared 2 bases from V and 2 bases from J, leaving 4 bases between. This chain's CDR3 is CASSYGGNQPQHF. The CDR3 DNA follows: TGTGCCAGCAGTTACGGGGGCAATCAGCCCCAGCATTTT.

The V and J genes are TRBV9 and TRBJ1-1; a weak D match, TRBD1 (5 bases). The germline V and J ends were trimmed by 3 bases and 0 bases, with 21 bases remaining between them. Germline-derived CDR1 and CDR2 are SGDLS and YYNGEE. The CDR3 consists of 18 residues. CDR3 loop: CASSGGPRGSRMNTEAFF. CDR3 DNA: TGTGCCAGCAGCGGGGGCCCGAGGGGCAGTCGCATGAACACTGAAGCTTTCTTT.

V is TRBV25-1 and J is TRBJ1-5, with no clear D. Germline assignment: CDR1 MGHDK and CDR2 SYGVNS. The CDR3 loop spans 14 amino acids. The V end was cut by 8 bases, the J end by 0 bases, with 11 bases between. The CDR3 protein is CASSVHPSNQPQHF. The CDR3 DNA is TGTGCCAGCTCAGTACACCCTAGCAATCAGCCCCAGCATTTT.

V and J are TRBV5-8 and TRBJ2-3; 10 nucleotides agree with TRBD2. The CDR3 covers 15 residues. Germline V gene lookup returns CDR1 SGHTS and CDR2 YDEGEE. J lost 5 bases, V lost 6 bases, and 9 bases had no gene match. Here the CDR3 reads CASTPYLAGEDTQYF. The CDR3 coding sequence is TGTGCCAGCACCCCCTACCTAGCGGGGGAAGATACGCAGTATTTT.

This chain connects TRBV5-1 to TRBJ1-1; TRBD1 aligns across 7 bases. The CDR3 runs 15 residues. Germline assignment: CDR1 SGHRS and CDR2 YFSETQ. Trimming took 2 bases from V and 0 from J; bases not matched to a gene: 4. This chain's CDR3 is CASSLNTGVNTEAFF. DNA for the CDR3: TGCGCCAGCAGCTTAAATACAGGGGTGAACACTGAAGCTTTCTTT.

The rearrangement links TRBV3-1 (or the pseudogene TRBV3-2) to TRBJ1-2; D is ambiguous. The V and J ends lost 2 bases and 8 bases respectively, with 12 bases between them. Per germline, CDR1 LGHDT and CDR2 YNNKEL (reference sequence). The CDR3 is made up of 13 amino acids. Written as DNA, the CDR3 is TGTGCCAGCAGCCAATTTGAGGGAGGCGGCTACACCTTC. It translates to CASSQFEGGGYTF.

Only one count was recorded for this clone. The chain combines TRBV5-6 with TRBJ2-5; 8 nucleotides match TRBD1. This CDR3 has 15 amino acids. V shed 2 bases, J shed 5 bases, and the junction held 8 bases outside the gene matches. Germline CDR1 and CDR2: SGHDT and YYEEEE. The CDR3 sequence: CASSLGRGLGETQYF. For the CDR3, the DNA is TGTGCCAGCAGCTTAGGCAGGGGGCTCGGGGAGACCCAGTACTTC.

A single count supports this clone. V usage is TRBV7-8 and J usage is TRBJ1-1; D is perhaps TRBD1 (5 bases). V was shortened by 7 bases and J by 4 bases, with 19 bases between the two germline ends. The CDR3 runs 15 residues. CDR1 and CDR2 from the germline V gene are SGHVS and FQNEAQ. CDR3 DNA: TGTGCCAGCACCGTCACTGTGGGGAGGGGCACTGAAGCTTTCTTT. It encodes CASTVTVGRGTEAFF. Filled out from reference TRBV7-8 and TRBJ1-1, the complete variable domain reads GAGVSQSPRYKVAKRGQDVALRCDPISGHVSLFWYQQALGQGPEFLTYFQNEAQLDKSGLPSDRFFAERPEGSVSTLKIQRTQQEDSAVYLCASTVTVGRGTEAFFGQGTRLTVV.

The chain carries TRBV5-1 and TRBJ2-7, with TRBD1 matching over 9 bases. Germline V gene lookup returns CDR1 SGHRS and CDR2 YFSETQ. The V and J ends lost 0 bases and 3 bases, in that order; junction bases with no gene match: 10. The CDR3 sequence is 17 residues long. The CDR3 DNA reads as TGCGCCAGCAGCTTGGGGACAGGGGCCCCTAATAGCTACGAGCAGTACTTC. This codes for CASSLGTGAPNSYEQYF.

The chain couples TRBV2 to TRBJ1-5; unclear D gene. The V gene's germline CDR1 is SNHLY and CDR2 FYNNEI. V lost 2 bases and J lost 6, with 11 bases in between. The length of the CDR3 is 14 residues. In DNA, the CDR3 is TGTGCCAGCAGTGAAATGGTGAAGGGTCAGCCCCAGCATTTT. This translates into CASSEMVKGQPQHF.

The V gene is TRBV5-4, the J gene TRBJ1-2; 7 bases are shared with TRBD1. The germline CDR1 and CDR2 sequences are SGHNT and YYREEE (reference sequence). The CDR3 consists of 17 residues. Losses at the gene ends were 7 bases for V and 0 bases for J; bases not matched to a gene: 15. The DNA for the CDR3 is TGTGCCAGCTTCCCACCGGGACAGTCGGAGGCTAACTATGGCTACACCTTC. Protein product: CASFPPGQSEANYGYTF.